This T cell receptor beta chain was retrieved from a study of cytomegalovirus exposure and HLA in healthy donors. General observations from the study: Using the classifier, cytomegalovirus status was reportedly diagnosed with high specificity and sensitivity. For TCR beta chains, V- and J-gene trimming was later linked to a missense DCLRE1C variant.

This clone was observed a few times. Its antigen is not identified. Use of 60 Vbeta and 13 Jbeta primers characterized the PCR. The assay was immunoSEQ multiplex PCR, and TCRdb's table has in-frame clones only and misses some. The repertoire holds under 130,000 clones, with about 13% as singletons. The germline V and J ends were trimmed by 3 bases and 5 bases, with 8 bases remaining between them. Germline lookup yields CDR1 LGHNT and CDR2 FRNRAP. This CDR3 spans 13 amino acids. Sequencing was done on a sample of PBMCs. This chain links TRBV12-5 with TRBJ1-5; no clear D. The receptor was derived from a man aged 40-49 years in good health and CMV-seropositive. The CDR3 reads CASGFGPDQPQHF. Here the CDR3 DNA reads TGTGCTAGTGGTTTTGGCCCCGATCAGCCCCAGCATTTT.